This TCR beta chain appears in the sequencing data of a study of T cell responses to AZD1222 COVID-19 vaccine. About this clone: What it binds is unknown.

The length of the CDR3 is 11 residues. The germline CDR1 and CDR2 sequences are MNHNS and SASEGT. With 2 bases removed from V and 17 bases from J, the gap between germline ends came to 10 bases. Assay used: immunoSEQ multiplex PCR; TCRdb lists only in-frame clones, some missing. The sample consists of over 120,000 clones, 92% of them appearing once. Study-wide results and limits: Spike-specific TCR breadth and depth both grew after two AZD1222 doses.

The clonotype originates from an adult in good health. The rearrangement joins TRBV6-1 to TRBJ1-6; no clear D gene. The input for sequencing was peripheral blood, taken on day 0 of AZD1222 vaccination. CDR3 DNA sequence: TGTGCCAGCAGTGAATTCGGGCCTTTCCACTTT. It is translated as CASSEFGPFHF.